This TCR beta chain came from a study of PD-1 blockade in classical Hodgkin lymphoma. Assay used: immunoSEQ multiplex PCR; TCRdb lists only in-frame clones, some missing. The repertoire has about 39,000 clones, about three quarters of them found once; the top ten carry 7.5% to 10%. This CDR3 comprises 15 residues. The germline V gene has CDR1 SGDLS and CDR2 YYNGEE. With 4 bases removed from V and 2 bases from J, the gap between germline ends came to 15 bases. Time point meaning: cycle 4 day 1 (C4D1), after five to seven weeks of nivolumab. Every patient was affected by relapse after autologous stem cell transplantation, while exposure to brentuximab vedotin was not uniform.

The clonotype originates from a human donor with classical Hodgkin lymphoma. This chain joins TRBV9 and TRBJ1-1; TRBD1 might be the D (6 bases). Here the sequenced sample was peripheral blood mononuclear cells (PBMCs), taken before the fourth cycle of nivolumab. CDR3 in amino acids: CASSTNPTGNTEAFF. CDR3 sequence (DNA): TGTGCCAGCAGCACCAATCCGACAGGCAACACTGAAGCTTTCTTT.